This TCR beta chain comes out of a study of T cell responses to AZD1222 COVID-19 vaccine (dated by TCRdb to about 2021). At the level of the whole study: A total of just over 230 trial participants underwent TCR sequencing, of whom roughly 210 had received two doses of AZD1222 and 26 had received two doses of the MenACWY control vaccine. Enrollment into the trials was organized by age into subgroups of 18-55, 56-69 and 70-plus years, and those subgroups contained approximately 160, 26 and 62 TCR-sequenced participants, respectively. Results and caveats for the whole study, not just this receptor: After two AZD1222 doses, spike-specific TCR breadth and depth were significantly higher than at day 0 and than in MenACWY recipients. Nearly half of unique spike-specific TCRs reportedly recognized epitopes outside regions mutated in the B.1.351 and B.1.1.7 variants. Conclusions about previously exposed vaccinees are limited because only 5 or 6 AZD1222 recipients were SARS-CoV-2 seropositive at baseline. The 56-69-year group was small, and its depth increase did not reach significance, likely because of low power. Participants were mostly white British and included more females than males, and it was suggested by the authors that clonal diversity may have been underestimated. Vaccine-associated CD4 TCRs spanned the whole spike protein, with dominant responses in regions 160-218 and 743-854. Because no day 14 peak-response samples were available, the repertoires could be characterized only after the peak T cell response.

The V and J ends are trimmed by 2 bases and 10 bases, leaving 9 bases between them. The CDR3 measures 11 amino acids from cysteine to phenylalanine. The entry retains the CDR3 DNA only, 33 bases that are in frame from base 1. The CDR3 regions of human TCRbeta chains were subjected to immunosequencing. Per the original workflow: Repertoire TCRs were checked for matches against a reference library of SARS-CoV-2-specific TCRs that had been generated using the MIRA antigen-specificity platform. Breadth was defined as the fraction of unique TCRs that were SARS-CoV-2-associated, and depth was defined as the fraction of total T cells that were SARS-CoV-2-associated. Using the MIRA data, every spike-specific TCR was mapped to the spike region that the TCR reacted to and assigned to either a CD4 or a CD8 class. Log10-transformed breadth and depth values were compared by one-way ANOVA with Sidak's multiple comparisons tests. TCRdb re-hosts the immuneACCESS table, in-frame sequences only. Its copies lack some clones; in the studies checked, an unresolved V gene accounts for under half of them, and the cause for the rest is not known. Clone size and V and J calls were adopted from that table, with D and trimming inferred from the DNA. This sample holds around 120,000 clones; about nine tenths were observed only once. 2% to 3% of the sample goes to the ten largest clones.

Read against the paper, the sample's time point label means: about 28 days (+/-7) after the second vaccine dose. AZD1222 recipients whose second dose came at about 4 weeks and those whose second dose came at about 12 weeks were combined into one group, since spike-specific TCR depth and breadth did not differ between the two schedules. Vaccinee samples were obtained from the UK trials COV001 and COV002, which included a single-blind randomized controlled phase 2/3 trial of AZD1222 (ChAdOx1 nCoV-19) in healthy adults. For TCRbeta chain sequencing, PBMC samples were collected from trial participants at day 0 and at day 28 after the second dose. This clone was detected only a few times. Its antigen specificity is not known. No base quality values were provided; no much bigger clone lies one nucleotide off.

The sequence came from an adult who received the AZD1222 COVID-19 vaccine. The chain uses TRBV12-3 or TRBV12-4 and TRBJ2-7; no D gene call is confident. The source was peripheral blood, collected 28 days after the second AZD1222 dose. The CDR3 has the sequence CASSLRADQYF. The DNA sequence is as follows: TGTGCCAGCAGTTTACGGGCTGACCAGTACTTC.